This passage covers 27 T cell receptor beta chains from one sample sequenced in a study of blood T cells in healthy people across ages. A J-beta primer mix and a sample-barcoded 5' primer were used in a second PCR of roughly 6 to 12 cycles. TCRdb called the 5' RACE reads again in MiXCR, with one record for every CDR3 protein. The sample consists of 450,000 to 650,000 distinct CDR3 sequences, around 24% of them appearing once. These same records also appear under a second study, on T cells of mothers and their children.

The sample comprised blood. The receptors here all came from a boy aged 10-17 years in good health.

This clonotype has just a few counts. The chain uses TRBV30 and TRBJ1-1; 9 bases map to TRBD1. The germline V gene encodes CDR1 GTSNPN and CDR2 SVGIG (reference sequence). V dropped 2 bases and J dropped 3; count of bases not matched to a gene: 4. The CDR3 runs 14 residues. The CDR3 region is CAWSPGQGDTEAFF. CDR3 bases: TGTGCCTGGAGTCCGGGACAGGGAGACACTGAAGCTTTCTTT.

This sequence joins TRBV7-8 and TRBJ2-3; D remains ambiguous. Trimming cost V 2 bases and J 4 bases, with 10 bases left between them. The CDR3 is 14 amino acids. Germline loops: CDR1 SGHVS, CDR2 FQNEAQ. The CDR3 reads CASSLIDRADTQYF. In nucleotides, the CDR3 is TGTGCCAGCAGCTTAATTGATAGGGCAGATACGCAGTATTTT.

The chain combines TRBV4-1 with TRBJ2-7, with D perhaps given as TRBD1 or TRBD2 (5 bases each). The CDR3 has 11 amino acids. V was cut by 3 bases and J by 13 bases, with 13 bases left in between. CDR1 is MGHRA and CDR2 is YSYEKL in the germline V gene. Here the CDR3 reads CASSQGTLFYF. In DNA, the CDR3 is TGCGCCAGCAGCCAGGGGACCTTATTCTACTTC.

The CDR3 DNA reads TGTGCCAGCAGTTACTCGGGGCGGACAAGCACAGATACGCAGTATTTT. It codes for CASSYSGRTSTDTQYF. The chain carries TRBV6-5 and TRBJ2-3, with D tentatively TRBD1 (5 bases). The CDR3 is 16 residues long. Germline values: CDR1 MNHEY, CDR2 SVGAGI. V lost 0 bases and J lost 0, with 10 bases in between.

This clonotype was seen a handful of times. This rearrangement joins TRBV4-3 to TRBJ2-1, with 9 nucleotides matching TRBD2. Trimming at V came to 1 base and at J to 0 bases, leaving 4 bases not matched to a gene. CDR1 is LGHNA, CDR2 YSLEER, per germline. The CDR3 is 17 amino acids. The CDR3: CASSQAFSGGSYNEQFF. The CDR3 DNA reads TGCGCCAGCAGCCAAGCCTTTAGCGGGGGCTCCTACAATGAGCAGTTCTTC.

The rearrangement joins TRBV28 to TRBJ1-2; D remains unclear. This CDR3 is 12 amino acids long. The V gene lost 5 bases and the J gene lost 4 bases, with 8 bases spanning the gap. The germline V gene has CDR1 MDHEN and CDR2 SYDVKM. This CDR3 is CASSREGYGYTF. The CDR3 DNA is TGTGCCAGCAGTAGAGAAGGCTATGGCTACACCTTC.

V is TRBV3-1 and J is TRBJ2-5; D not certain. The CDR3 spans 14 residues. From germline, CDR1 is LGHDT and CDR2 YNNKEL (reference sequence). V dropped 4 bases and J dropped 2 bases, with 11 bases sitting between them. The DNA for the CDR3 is TGTGCCAGCAGCCGAGCACGGAATCAAGAGACCCAGTACTTC. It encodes CASSRARNQETQYF.

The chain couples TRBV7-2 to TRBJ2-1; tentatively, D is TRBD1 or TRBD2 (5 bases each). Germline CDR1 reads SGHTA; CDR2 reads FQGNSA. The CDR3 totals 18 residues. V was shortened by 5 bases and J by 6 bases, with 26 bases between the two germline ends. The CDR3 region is CASSAFTQGGSFFNEQFF. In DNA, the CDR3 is TGTGCCAGCAGCGCCTTCACCCAGGGTGGGAGTTTCTTCAATGAGCAGTTCTTC.

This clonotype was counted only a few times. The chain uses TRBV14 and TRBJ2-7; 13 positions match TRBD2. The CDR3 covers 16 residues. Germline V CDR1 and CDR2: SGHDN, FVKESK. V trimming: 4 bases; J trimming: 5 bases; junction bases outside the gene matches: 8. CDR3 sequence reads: CASSPWTSGSRHEQYF. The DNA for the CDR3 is TGTGCCAGCAGCCCCTGGACTAGCGGGAGTCGGCACGAGCAGTACTTC.

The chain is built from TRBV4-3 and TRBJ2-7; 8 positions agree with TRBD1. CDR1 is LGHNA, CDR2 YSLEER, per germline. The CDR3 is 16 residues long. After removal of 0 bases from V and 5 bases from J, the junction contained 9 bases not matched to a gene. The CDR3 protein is CASSQDLAGGKDEQYF. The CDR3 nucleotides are TGCGCCAGCAGCCAAGATTTGGCAGGGGGCAAGGACGAGCAGTACTTC.

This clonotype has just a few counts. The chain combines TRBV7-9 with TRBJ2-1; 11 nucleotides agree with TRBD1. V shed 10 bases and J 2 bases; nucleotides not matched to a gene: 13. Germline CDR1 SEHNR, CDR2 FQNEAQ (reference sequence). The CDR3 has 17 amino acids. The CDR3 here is CATQGTGGTTTYNEQFF. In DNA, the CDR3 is TGTGCCACCCAGGGGACAGGGGGTACTACCACCTACAATGAGCAGTTCTTC.

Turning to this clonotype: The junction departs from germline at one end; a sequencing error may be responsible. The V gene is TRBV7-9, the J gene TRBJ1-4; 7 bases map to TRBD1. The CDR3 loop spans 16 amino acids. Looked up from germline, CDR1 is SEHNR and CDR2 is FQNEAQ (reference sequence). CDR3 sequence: CAGSLGQRGSNEKLFF. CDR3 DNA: TGTGCCGGCAGCTTGGGACAGAGGGGATCTAATGAAAAACTGTTTTTT.

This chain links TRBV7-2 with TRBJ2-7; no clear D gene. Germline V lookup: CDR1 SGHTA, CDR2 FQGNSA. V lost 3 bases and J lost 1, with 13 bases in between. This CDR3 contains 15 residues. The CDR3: CASSFERVRSYEQYF. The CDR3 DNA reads TGTGCCAGCAGCTTTGAAAGGGTGAGATCCTACGAGCAGTACTTC.

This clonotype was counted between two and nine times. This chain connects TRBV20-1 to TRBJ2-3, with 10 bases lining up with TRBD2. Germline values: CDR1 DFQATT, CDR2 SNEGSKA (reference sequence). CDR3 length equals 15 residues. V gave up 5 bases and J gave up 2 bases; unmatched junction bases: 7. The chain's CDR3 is CSADQGLAHTDTQYF. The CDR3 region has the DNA TGCAGTGCTGACCAGGGACTAGCGCACACAGATACGCAGTATTTT.

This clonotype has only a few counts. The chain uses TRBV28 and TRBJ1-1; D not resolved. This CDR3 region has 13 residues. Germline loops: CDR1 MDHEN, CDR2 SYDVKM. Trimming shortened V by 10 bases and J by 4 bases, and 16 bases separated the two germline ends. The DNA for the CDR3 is TGTGCCACCAATAGTTTGGGTAGCACTGAAGCTTTCTTT. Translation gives CATNSLGSTEAFF. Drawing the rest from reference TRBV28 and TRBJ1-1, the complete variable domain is DVKVTQSSRYLVKRTGEKVFLECVQDMDHENMFWYRQDPGLGLRLIYFSYDVKMKEKGDIPEGYSVSREKKERFSLILESASTNQTSMYLCATNSLGSTEAFFGQGTRLTVV.

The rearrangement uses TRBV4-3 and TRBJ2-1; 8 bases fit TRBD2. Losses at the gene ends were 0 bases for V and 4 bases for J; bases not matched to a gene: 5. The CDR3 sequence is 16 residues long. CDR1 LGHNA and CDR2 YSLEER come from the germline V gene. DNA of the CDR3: TGCGCCAGCAGCCAAGAATTGCGGGGGGTTTACAATGAGCAGTTCTTC. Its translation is CASSQELRGVYNEQFF.

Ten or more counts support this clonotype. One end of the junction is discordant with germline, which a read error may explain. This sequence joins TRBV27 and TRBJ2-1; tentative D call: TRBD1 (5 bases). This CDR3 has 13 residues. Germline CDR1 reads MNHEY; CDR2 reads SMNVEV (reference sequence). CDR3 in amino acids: CASSLDKYSEQFF. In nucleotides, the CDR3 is TGTGCCAGCAGCCTGGACAAGTACAGTGAGCAGTTCTTC.

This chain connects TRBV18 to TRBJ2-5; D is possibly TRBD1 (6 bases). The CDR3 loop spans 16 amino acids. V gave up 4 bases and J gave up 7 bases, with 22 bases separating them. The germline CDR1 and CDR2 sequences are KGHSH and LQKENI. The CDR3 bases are TGTGCCAGCTCACACAAAGCAGGGGCGTCCGGCGGGACCCAGTACTTC. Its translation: CASSHKAGASGGTQYF.

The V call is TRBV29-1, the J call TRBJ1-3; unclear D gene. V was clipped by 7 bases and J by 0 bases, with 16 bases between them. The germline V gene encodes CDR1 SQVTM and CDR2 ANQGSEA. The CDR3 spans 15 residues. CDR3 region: CSAEKDGLSGNTIYF. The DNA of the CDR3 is TGCAGCGCGGAAAAAGACGGACTCTCTGGAAACACCATATATTTT. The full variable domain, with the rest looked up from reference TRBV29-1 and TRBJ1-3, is SAVISQKPSRDICQRGTSLTIQCQVDSQVTMMFWYRQQPGQSLTLIATANQGSEATYESGFVIDKFPISRPNLTFSTLTVSNMSPEDSSIYLCSAEKDGLSGNTIYFGEGSWLTVV.

This CDR3 is CATSVGGAWPQHF. CDR3 in DNA: TGTGCCACCAGTGTTGGGGGAGCCTGGCCCCAGCATTTT. The gene calls are TRBV24-1 and TRBJ1-5, with a weak D call TRBD1 (5 bases). The length of the CDR3 is 13 residues. The V end lost 5 bases, the J end lost 9 bases, and 13 bases lay between the germline ends. CDR1 is KGHDR, CDR2 SFDVKD, per germline.

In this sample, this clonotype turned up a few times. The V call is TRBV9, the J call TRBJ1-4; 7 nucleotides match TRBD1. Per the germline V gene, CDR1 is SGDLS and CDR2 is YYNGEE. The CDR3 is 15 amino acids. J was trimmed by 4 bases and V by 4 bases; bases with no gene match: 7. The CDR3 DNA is TGTGCCAGCAGCCGAGGGGGCTCGGATAATGAAAAACTGTTTTTT. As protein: CASSRGGSDNEKLFF.

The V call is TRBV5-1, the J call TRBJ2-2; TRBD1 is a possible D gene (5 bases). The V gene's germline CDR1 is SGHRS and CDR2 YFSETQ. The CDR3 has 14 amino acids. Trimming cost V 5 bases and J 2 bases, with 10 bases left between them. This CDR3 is CASRQGLNTGELFF. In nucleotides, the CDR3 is TGCGCCAGCAGGCAGGGATTAAACACCGGGGAGCTGTTTTTT.

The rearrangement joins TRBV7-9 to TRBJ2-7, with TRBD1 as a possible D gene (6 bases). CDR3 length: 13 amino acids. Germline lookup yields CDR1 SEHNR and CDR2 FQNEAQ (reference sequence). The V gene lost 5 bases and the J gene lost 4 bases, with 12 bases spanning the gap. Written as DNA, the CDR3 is TGTGCCAGCAGCCCACAGGGAGATTACGAGCAGTACTTC. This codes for CASSPQGDYEQYF.

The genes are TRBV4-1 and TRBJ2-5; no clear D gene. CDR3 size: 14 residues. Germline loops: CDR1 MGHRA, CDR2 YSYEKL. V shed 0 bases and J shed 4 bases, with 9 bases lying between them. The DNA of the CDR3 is TGCGCCAGCAGCCAAGATCCGACCGGAGAGACCCAGTACTTC. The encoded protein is CASSQDPTGETQYF.

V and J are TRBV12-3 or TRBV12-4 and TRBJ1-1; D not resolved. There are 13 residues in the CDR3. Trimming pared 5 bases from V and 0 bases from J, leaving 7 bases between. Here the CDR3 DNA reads TGTGCCAGCAGTAACCACATGAACACTGAAGCTTTCTTT. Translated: CASSNHMNTEAFF.

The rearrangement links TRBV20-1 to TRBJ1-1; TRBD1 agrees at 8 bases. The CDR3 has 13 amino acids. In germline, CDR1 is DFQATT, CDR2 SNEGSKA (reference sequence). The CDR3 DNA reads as TGCAGCGGACAGGGTGGCCGGAACACTGAAGCTTTCTTT. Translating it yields CSGQGGRNTEAFF.

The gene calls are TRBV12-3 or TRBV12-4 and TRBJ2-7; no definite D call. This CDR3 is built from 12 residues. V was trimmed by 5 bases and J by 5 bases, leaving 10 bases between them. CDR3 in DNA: TGTGCCAGCAGTCCCGTTATGGACGAGCAGTACTTC. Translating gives CASSPVMDEQYF.